The 26 T cell receptor delta chains presented below share a single source sample, sequenced in a study of delta chains in infants with herpesvirus infections. Gamma-chain- and delta-chain-specific primers converted PBMC RNA into TCR cDNA. TCRdb reprocessed the RT-PCR reads using CATT. The data hold 300 to 400 delta-chain clones, with less than 65% observed a single time. The specimen was peripheral blood, collected at time point 2 of longitudinal follow-up. These receptors all come from a human donor who was a Ugandan infant, either HIV-exposed or HIV-unexposed (not recorded which).

Worth noting for this clone: One end of the junction does not line up with germline, which may come from a read error. V gene TRDV2 combines with J gene TRDJ1, with D possibly matching TRDD3 (6 bases). CDR1 is GEAIGNYY, CDR2 EKD, per germline. The CDR3 totals 15 residues. CDR3 coding DNA: TGTGCCTGTTACACCGTTGGGGGGTACACCGATAAACTCATCTTT. It codes for CACYTVGGYTDKLIF.

This clone was found a few times. With only one base between it and a far larger clone, this is likely a read error. The genes are TRDV1 and TRDJ1; TRDD3 matches at 11 bases. CDR1 and CDR2 from the germline V gene are TSWWSYY and QGS. The CDR3 has 20 residues. J gave up 3 bases and V 1 base, and 16 bases lay outside the gene matches. CDR3 in DNA: TGTGCTCTTGGGGAACAGTTTATCTGCTACTGGGGGATAATTGCCGATAAACTCATCTTT. Translation: CALGEQFICYWGIIADKLIF.

Comments on this clone: The protein held in TCRdb is that of a much larger clone and does not match this DNA's translation at residue 13, likely because of a read error; the protein shown is translated from the DNA. The J gene is TRDJ1, the V gene TRDV1; 7 bases line up with TRDD2. There are 15 residues in the CDR3. Germline CDR1 reads TSWWSYY; CDR2 reads QGS. The CDR3: CALGDPAFLLLKPIF. CDR3 nucleotide sequence: TGTGCTCTTGGGGACCCCGCCTTCCTCCTCTTGAAACCCATCTTT.

Points on this clone: TCRdb records a much larger clone's protein for this DNA, with a difference at residue 13 that likely arises from a read error; the protein given is the translation of the DNA. This rearrangement joins TRAV38-2/DV8 to TRDJ2, with 7 bases aligning to TRDD3. Unmatched junction bases numbered 32, after V lost 0 bases and J lost 0 bases. The CDR3 length is 26 residues. Looked up from germline, CDR1 is TSESDYY and CDR2 is QEAYKQQN. The CDR3 DNA reads TGTGCTTATAGGAGCGTCGGGTTTTCCCGCAGATGTGCTGGGGGTCATAATTACCCTTTGACAGCACAACTCTTCTTT. It codes for CAYRSVGFSRRCAGGHNYPLTAQLFF. Complete variable domain (other parts from reference TRAV38-2/DV8 and TRDJ2): AQTVTQSQPEMSVQEAETVTLSCTYDTSESDYYLFWYKQPPSRQMILVIRQEAYKQQNATENRFSVNFQKAAKSFSLKISDSQLGDAAMYFCAYRSVGFSRRCAGGHNYPLTAQLFFGKGTQLIVEP.

About this clone: A far more abundant clone sits one base away, making this likely a read error. Different DNA sequences within this sample yield the same CDR3. The V gene is TRDV1, the J gene TRDJ1; 7 bases match TRDD2. V lost 3 bases, J lost 8 bases, and 12 bases stayed unmatched. The CDR3 is 15 residues long. Germline V gene data show CDR1 as TSWWSYY and CDR2 as QGS. For the CDR3, the DNA is TGTGCTCTTGGGGACCCCGCCTTCCTCCTCTTAAAACTCATCTTT. Translation gives CALGDPAFLLLKLIF.

Remarks on this clone: TCRdb has a much larger clone's protein, which differs at residue 19 from the translation of this DNA, likely because of a read error; what is shown is the protein translated from the DNA. J is TRDJ3 and V is TRDV1; TRDD3 agrees at 11 bases. The germline V gene encodes CDR1 TSWWSYY and CDR2 QGS. CDR3 length: 21 residues. CDR3 protein: CALGGRTGGYRRTWDTRQKFF. The CDR3 bases are TGTGCTCTTGGGGGGCGAACTGGGGGATATCGGAGGACCTGGGACACCCGACAGAAGTTTTTC.

As to this clone: This likely reflects a read error, since a far larger clone is one base away. The chain couples TRDV1 to TRDJ1, with unresolved D. Germline CDR1 is TSWWSYY and CDR2 is QGS. Trimming left V 0 bases short and J 0 bases short, with 29 bases between. The CDR3 covers 22 residues. The CDR3 bases are TGTGCTCTTGGGGAACTATTAGCTCCCCCCGCGTGCCAGGAGTTGTACACCGATAAACTCATCTTT. It translates to CALGELLAPPACQELYTDKLIF.

Notes on this clone: The protein that TCRdb holds for this DNA derives from a much larger clone and differs from the translated DNA at residue 21, which likely indicates a read error; the protein shown here is translated from the DNA. The rearrangement joins TRDV1 to TRDJ1; weak D call: TRDD3 (10 bases). CDR1 is TSWWSYY, CDR2 QGS, per germline. The CDR3 loop spans 22 amino acids. The CDR3 region has the DNA TGTGCTCTTGGGGAACAGCCTTCCTACTTTCTACTGGGGGATTGGGACACCGATAAACTCACCTTT. Encoded protein: CALGEQPSYFLLGDWDTDKLTF.

On this clone: The protein held in TCRdb is that of a much larger clone and does not match this DNA's translation at residue 8, likely because of a read error; the protein shown is translated from the DNA. In DNA form, the CDR3 reads TGTGCTCTTGGGGGGCGAACTCGGGGATATCGGAGGACCTGGGACACCCGACAGATGTTTTTC. Translating it yields CALGGRTRGYRRTWDTRQMFF. The chain links TRDV1 to TRDJ3, with 7 bases matching TRDD3. CDR3 size: 21 residues. Germline lookup yields CDR1 TSWWSYY and CDR2 QGS. V lost 4 bases to trimming and J lost 2 bases; unmatched junction nucleotides: 17.

A note on this clone: A read error is the likely source, as a far larger clone sits one nucleotide away. This sample includes further DNA sequences coding for the same CDR3. This chain joins TRDV2 and TRDJ1; D gene uncertain. Germline V lookup: CDR1 GEAIGNYY, CDR2 EKD. The CDR3 extends over 15 amino acids. Trimming removed 3 bases at V and 5 bases at J, with 18 bases between. CDR3 amino acids: CACDPTEVPTDKLIF. CDR3 nucleotides: TGTGCCTGTGACCCAACCGAGGTACCCACTGATAAACTCATCTTT.

Of note for this clone: A far larger clone differs by one base, so this is likely a read error. This specimen includes other DNA sequences encoding the same CDR3. The chain is built from TRDV1 and TRDJ1; possibly TRDD3 for D (10 bases). This CDR3 contains 22 residues. Germline V lookup: CDR1 TSWWSYY, CDR2 QGS. The DNA of the CDR3 is TGTGCTCTTGGGGAACAGCCTTCCTACTTTCTACTGGGGGATTGGGACACCGATAAGCTCATCTTT. Translation gives CALGEQPSYFLLGDWDTDKLIF.

Regarding this clone: Other DNA sequences from this sample encode an identical CDR3 as well. CDR3 loop: CAYRSVGFSRRCTGGHNYPLTAQLFF. Here the CDR3 DNA reads TGTGCTTATAGGAGCGTCGGGTTTTCCCGCAGATGTACTGGCGGTCATAATTACCCCTTGACAGCACAACTCTTCTTT. This chain joins TRAV38-2/DV8 and TRDJ2, with a tentative D call TRDD3 (5 bases). Germline values: CDR1 TSESDYY, CDR2 QEAYKQQN. The CDR3 loop spans 26 amino acids. V was shortened by 0 bases and J by 2 bases, with 41 bases between the two germline ends.

Remarks on this clone: The protein that TCRdb holds for this DNA derives from a much larger clone and differs from the translated DNA at residue 17, which likely indicates a read error; the protein shown here is translated from the DNA. V is TRDV1 and J is TRDJ1; D remains ambiguous. Germline V gene sequence: CDR1 TSWWSYY, CDR2 QGS. There are 22 residues in the CDR3. The V end lost 0 bases, the J end lost 3 bases, and 32 bases lay between the germline ends. Here the CDR3 reads CALGELLAPPAYQELYSDKLIF. CDR3 nucleotide sequence: TGTGCTCTTGGGGAACTATTAGCTCCCCCCGCGTACCAGGAGTTGTACTCCGATAAACTCATCTTT.

Details on this clone: TCRdb's protein, taken from a much larger clone, differs from this DNA's translation at residue 7, likely owing to a read error; the protein displayed comes from the DNA. This sequence joins TRDV2 and TRDJ1; no clear D. V gave up 3 bases and J gave up 1 base, with 14 bases separating them. The CDR3 spans 15 residues. From germline, CDR1 is GEAIGNYY and CDR2 EKD. CDR3 region: CACDPTVVPTDKLIF. The CDR3 DNA sequence: TGTGCCTGTGACCCAACCGTGGTACCCACCGATAAACTCATCTTT.

Remarks on this clone: The protein in TCRdb stems from a much larger clone and differs at residue 3 from this DNA's translation, likely a read error; here the protein is translated from the DNA. The chain recombines TRDV1 with TRDJ1, with 7 bases aligning to TRDD3. The CDR3 is made up of 22 amino acids. Per the germline V gene, CDR1 is TSWWSYY and CDR2 is QGS. DNA for the CDR3: TGTGCTATTGGGGAGTTCCGGGGGCTGGGGGTTCCGACAGCCCCTTACACCGATAAACTCATCTTT. Amino acids: CAIGEFRGLGVPTAPYTDKLIF.

A word on this clone: Given a far larger clone just one base away, this is likely a sequencing read error. The chain joins TRDV1 to TRDJ1; D is undetermined. This CDR3 contains 18 residues. Germline V gives CDR1 TSWWSYY, CDR2 QGS. Between the trimmed V and J ends, which lost 0 bases and 0 bases, there was a span of 17 bases. CDR3 amino acids: CALGELESGALNTDKLIF. The CDR3 DNA follows: TGTGCTCTTGGGGAACTTGAGTCCGGGGCCCTTAACACCGATAAACTCATCTTT.

A word on this clone: The protein in TCRdb stems from a much larger clone and differs at residue 12 from this DNA's translation, likely a read error; here the protein is translated from the DNA. The rearrangement uses TRDV1 and TRDJ1; a weak D match, TRDD3 (5 bases). Germline V CDR1 and CDR2: TSWWSYY, QGS. Trimming shortened V by 1 base and J by 3 bases, and 27 bases separated the two germline ends. CDR3 length: 20 amino acids. For the CDR3, the DNA is TGTGCTCTTGGGGAACAGTTTATCCGCTACTGGTGGATAATTGCCGATAAACTCATCTTT. As protein: CALGEQFIRYWWIIADKLIF.

Points on this clone: The TCRdb protein comes from a much larger clone and disagrees with this DNA's translation at residue 15, likely due to a read error; the protein given here is derived from the DNA. The chain carries TRDV1 and TRDJ1, with a possible D match to TRDD2 (7 bases). CDR3 size: 19 residues. CDR1 is TSWWSYY and CDR2 is QGS in the germline V gene. The CDR3 bases are TGTGCTCTTGGGGACATTTTCCTACTCGGGTGGGGGGACACCGAAAAACTCATCTTT. This codes for CALGDIFLLGWGDTEKLIF.

This clone was seen a few times. This likely came from a read error, as a far larger clone is one base away. The V and J genes are TRDV2 and TRDJ1; no clear D. Trimming removed 3 bases at V and 1 base at J, with 14 bases between. CDR1 is GEAIGNYY and CDR2 is EKD in the germline V gene. The CDR3 is made up of 15 amino acids. The CDR3 is CACDPTEVTTDKLIF. The DNA of the CDR3 is TGTGCCTGTGACCCAACCGAGGTAACCACCGATAAACTCATCTTT.

On this clone itself: A far larger clone differs by one base, so this is likely a read error. Other DNA sequences in the sample encode the same CDR3. The rearrangement links TRAV38-2/DV8 to TRDJ2; the match to TRDD3 covers 8 bases. V was pared by 0 bases and J by 0 bases, with 31 bases of the junction left unmatched. The CDR3 contains 26 residues. Per germline, CDR1 TSESDYY and CDR2 QEAYKQQN. Here the CDR3 reads CAYRSVGFSRRCTGGHNYPLTAQLFF. The CDR3 DNA reads TGTGCTTATAGGAGCGTCGGGTTTTCCCGCAGATGTACTGGGGGTCACAATTACCCTTTGACAGCACAACTCTTCTTT.

This clone is termed medium-sized. This likely stems from a read error, as it lies one base from a far larger clone. The J gene is TRDJ1, the V gene TRDV1; D might be TRDD3 (6 bases). The ends were cut back, 3 bases at V and 0 bases at J, with 23 bases in the middle. Germline CDR1 is TSWWSYY and CDR2 is QGS. The CDR3 consists of 19 residues. The CDR3 region is CALGDISLLGWGDTDKLIF. CDR3 nucleotides: TGTGCTCTTGGGGACATTTCCCTACTCGGGTGGGGGGACACCGATAAACTCATCTTT.

This clone was observed a few times. The likely explanation is a read error, given a far larger clone one base away. Written as DNA, the CDR3 is TGTGCTCATGGGGAACTTGGGTCCGGGGCCCTTAACACCGATAAACTCATCTTT. This gives the protein CAHGELGSGALNTDKLIF. The V call is TRDV1, the J call TRDJ1; tentative D call: TRDD3 (5 bases). CDR3 size: 18 residues. Germline CDR1 is TSWWSYY and CDR2 is QGS.

Note on this clone: TCRdb records a much larger clone's protein for this DNA, with a difference at residue 15 that likely arises from a read error; the protein given is the translation of the DNA. The V gene is TRDV1, the J gene TRDJ3, with TRDD3 matching 11 bases. The CDR3 covers 21 residues. Germline V gene sequence: CDR1 TSWWSYY, CDR2 QGS. The CDR3 here is CALGGRTGGYRRTWYTRQMFF. In nucleotides, the CDR3 is TGTGCTCTTGGGGGGCGAACTGGGGGATATCGGAGGACCTGGTACACCCGACAGATGTTTTTC.

About this clone: TCRdb records a much larger clone's protein for this DNA, with a difference at residue 19 that likely arises from a read error; the protein given is the translation of the DNA. V and J are TRDV1 and TRDJ1; the D gene is possibly TRDD3 (10 bases). CDR3 length: 22 amino acids. Looked up from germline, CDR1 is TSWWSYY and CDR2 is QGS. CDR3 in amino acids: CALGEQPSYFLLGDWDTDELIF. The DNA of the CDR3 is TGTGCTCTTGGGGAACAGCCTTCCTACTTTCTACTGGGGGATTGGGACACCGATGAACTCATCTTT.

Points on this clone: This is likely an artifact of a read error, given a far larger clone one base away. The CDR3 reads CALGEGVAFLLGVAELIF. The CDR3 DNA is TGTGCTCTTGGGGAAGGGGTGGCCTTCCTGTTGGGGGTTGCAGAACTCATCTTT. The chain is built from TRDV1 and TRDJ1; tentative D call: TRDD2 (7 bases). Trimming took 2 bases from V and 9 from J, leaving 28 bases between them. The V gene's germline CDR1 is TSWWSYY and CDR2 QGS. CDR3 length equals 18 residues.

On this clone: A far larger clone is only one base removed, so a read error is likely. Other DNA sequences in this sample translate to the same CDR3. The rearrangement uses TRDV1 and TRDJ1; D gene unclear. This CDR3 is built from 22 residues. Trimming pared 0 bases from V and 0 bases from J, leaving 29 bases between. Germline V lookup: CDR1 TSWWSYY, CDR2 QGS. The CDR3 nucleotides read TGTGCTCTTGGGGAACTATTGGCTCCCCCCGCGTACCAGGAGTTGTACACCGATAAACTCATCTTT. Its protein is CALGELLAPPAYQELYTDKLIF.